This passage covers 24 T cell receptor beta chains from one sample sequenced in a study of T cells in Graves' hyperthyroidism and ophthalmopathy. Amplified TCR beta CDR3 regions came from RNA transcripts. The TCR CDR3 was amplified in a first-round RT-PCR using the HTBI primer set. TCRdb fed the multiplex PCR reads into MiXCR, producing one record per CDR3 protein. The sample consists of hundreds of thousands of distinct CDR3 sequences, about 14% of them appearing once. Sequencing input: blood. These receptors were obtained from a woman aged 50 to 65 with Graves' ophthalmopathy.

The chain combines TRBV28 with TRBJ2-2, with 9 bases that match TRBD2. Germline loops: CDR1 MDHEN, CDR2 SYDVKM. This CDR3 comprises 17 residues. J lost 8 bases, V lost 2 bases, and 12 bases had no gene match. The chain's CDR3 is CASSLLAGLGSLGELFF. DNA for the CDR3: TGTGCCAGCAGTTTACTAGCGGGATTAGGATCTCTAGGGGAGCTGTTTTTT.

This clonotype has a count of ten or more. The chain couples TRBV28 to TRBJ2-1, with 7 bases identical to TRBD2. The CDR3 covers 15 residues. Germline V gene data show CDR1 as MDHEN and CDR2 as SYDVKM. V trimming: 5 bases; J trimming: 0 bases; junction bases outside the gene matches: 4. The CDR3 loop is CASSKAGYSYNEQFF. The DNA of the CDR3 is TGTGCCAGCAGTAAAGCGGGATACTCCTACAATGAGCAGTTCTTC.

This clonotype was picked up many times. V usage is TRBV10-3 and J usage is TRBJ2-7; 8 bases fit TRBD2. The CDR3 runs 16 residues. J lost 0 bases, V lost 5 bases, and 9 bases had no gene match. Germline CDR1 is ENHRY and CDR2 is SYGVKD. The CDR3 region is CAISPGKGTSSYEQYF. In nucleotides, the CDR3 is TGTGCCATCAGTCCTGGTAAAGGGACTAGCTCCTACGAGCAGTACTTC.

There are many counts of this clonotype. The chain uses TRBV3-1 and TRBJ1-5, with 9 bases matching TRBD1. From germline, CDR1 is LGHDT and CDR2 YNNKEL (reference sequence). This CDR3 has 18 amino acids. J was trimmed by 1 base and V by 0 bases; bases with no gene match: 7. DNA of the CDR3: TGTGCCAGCAGCCAAGATTTGGGACAGGGTAACAGCAATCAGCCCCAGCATTTT. Protein sequence: CASSQDLGQGNSNQPQHF.

The J gene is TRBJ2-1, the V gene TRBV7-3, with 9 bases identical to TRBD2. V lost 3 bases and J lost 7; bases outside the gene matches: 7. The CDR3 runs 15 residues. Germline lookup yields CDR1 SGHTA and CDR2 FQGTGA. Here the CDR3 DNA reads TGTGCCAGCAGCTTTAGCGGGAGCCCTTATAATGAGCAGTTCTTC. Translated, it gives CASSFSGSPYNEQFF.

This clonotype was recorded many times. The CDR3 DNA is TGCGCCAGCAGCTCAAGTCCAGGGGGTTTCTACAATGAGCAGTTCTTC. It codes for CASSSSPGGFYNEQFF. The chain links TRBV5-1 to TRBJ2-1; 7 nucleotides match TRBD1. The CDR3 is 16 amino acids. Germline V gene sequence: CDR1 SGHRS, CDR2 YFSETQ. The V gene end was trimmed by 3 bases and the J gene end by 3 bases; junction bases not matched to a gene: 9.

Note on this clonotype: One base away lies a much larger clone, so this may be a sequencing read error. The V gene is TRBV28, the J gene TRBJ2-6, with D possibly matching TRBD2 (5 bases). Per the germline V gene, CDR1 is MDHEN and CDR2 is SYDVKM. There are 15 residues in the CDR3. Trimming pared 4 bases from V and 1 base from J, leaving 8 bases between. CDR3 in amino acids: CASSSWRSGANVLTF. CDR3 nucleotide sequence: TGTGCCAGCAGTTCGTGGAGGTCTGGGGCCAACGTCCTGACTTTC.

There are a few counts of this clonotype. The rearrangement joins TRBV28 to TRBJ2-2; 9 nucleotides align to TRBD2. The V gene end was trimmed by 3 bases and the J gene end by 6 bases; junction bases not matched to a gene: 2. Germline V CDR1 and CDR2: MDHEN, SYDVKM. CDR3 length: 14 residues. The chain's CDR3 is CASSFSGRSGELFF. The CDR3 DNA sequence: TGTGCCAGCAGTTTCAGCGGGAGGTCCGGGGAGCTGTTTTTT. The full variable domain, rest sourced from reference TRBV28 and TRBJ2-2, is DVKVTQSSRYLVKRTGEKVFLECVQDMDHENMFWYRQDPGLGLRLIYFSYDVKMKEKGDIPEGYSVSREKKERFSLILESASTNQTSMYLCASSFSGRSGELFFGEGSRLTVL.

This clonotype appeared many times. The chain is built from TRBV7-9 and TRBJ2-7; 9 bases fit TRBD2. The CDR3 runs 14 residues. Germline CDR1 is SEHNR and CDR2 is FQNEAQ (reference sequence). The ends lost 5 bases at V and 5 bases at J; junction bases unmatched: 7. The CDR3 bases are TGTGCCAGCAGCACGAGCGGGAGGAAGAACGAGCAGTACTTC. Its protein is CASSTSGRKNEQYF.

This clonotype came up many times. The rearrangement joins TRBV4-2 to TRBJ2-5, with a tentative D call TRBD2 (6 bases). The CDR3 is made up of 16 amino acids. Germline CDR1 is LGHNA and CDR2 is YNFKEQ. V shed 4 bases and J shed 4 bases, with 19 bases lying between them. The CDR3 region has the DNA TGTGCCAGCAGCCTAGAGACCGGGAGTTTGGGAGAGACCCAGTACTTC. The encoded protein is CASSLETGSLGETQYF.

This rearrangement joins TRBV7-2 to TRBJ1-5, with a possible D match to TRBD1 (6 bases). V was pared by 3 bases and J by 7 bases, with 16 bases between. Germline V gene sequence: CDR1 SGHTA, CDR2 FQGNSA. The CDR3 consists of 15 residues. The CDR3 reads CASSLGAGPGQPQHF. DNA of the CDR3: TGTGCCAGCAGCTTGGGGGCAGGGCCGGGGCAGCCCCAGCATTTT.

This rearrangement joins TRBV4-1 to TRBJ2-1, with D possibly being TRBD2 (6 bases). The germline V gene has CDR1 MGHRA and CDR2 YSYEKL. CDR3 length: 18 amino acids. The V and J ends lost 0 bases and 2 bases respectively, with 17 bases between them. The CDR3 sequence is CASSQDSAGGIPYNEQFF. The CDR3 DNA reads TGCGCCAGCAGCCAAGATTCGGCAGGCGGGATCCCCTACAATGAGCAGTTCTTC.

Many counts were recorded for this clonotype. The CDR3 region has the DNA TGTGCCAGCAGCTCCCCAGGGGGCCACGAGACCCAGTACTTC. Its translation: CASSSPGGHETQYF. The V call is TRBV7-2, the J call TRBJ2-5, with 8 bases that match TRBD1. The CDR3 contains 14 residues. The germline V gene encodes CDR1 SGHTA and CDR2 FQGNSA. The ends lost 4 bases at V and 5 bases at J; junction bases unmatched: 6.

The V gene is TRBV6-2 or TRBV6-3, the J gene TRBJ1-3, with a weak D call TRBD1 (5 bases). The V gene lost 7 bases and the J gene lost 3 bases, with 13 bases spanning the gap. Germline-derived CDR1 and CDR2 are MNHEY and SVGEGT. The CDR3 covers 14 residues. As DNA, the CDR3 is TGTGCCAGCAACGAGGGGCTGGTTGGAAACACCATATATTTT. It specifies CASNEGLVGNTIYF.

Many counts were recorded for this clonotype. The chain recombines TRBV20-1 with TRBJ2-1; 11 bases agree with TRBD2. This CDR3 has 14 amino acids. The V and J ends lost 3 bases and 7 bases, in that order; junction bases with no gene match: 5. Germline V gene lookup returns CDR1 DFQATT and CDR2 SNEGSKA (reference sequence). CDR3 in amino acids: CSARASGRRNEQFF. The CDR3 DNA reads TGCAGTGCTAGGGCTAGCGGGAGGCGTAATGAGCAGTTCTTC.

In its sample, this clonotype was seen a few times. The V call is TRBV4-2, the J call TRBJ2-7; D is uncertain. The CDR3 is 14 residues long. The germline gives CDR1 LGHNA, CDR2 YNFKEQ. Between the trimmed V and J ends, which lost 1 base and 7 bases, there was a span of 14 bases. CDR3 in amino acids: CASSQGESDYEQYF. The CDR3 DNA follows: TGTGCCAGCAGCCAAGGAGAATCGGATTATGAGCAGTACTTC.

This clonotype was counted ten times or more. CDR3 amino acids: CASRHIAGVRSDTQYF. DNA for the CDR3: TGTGCCAGCAGACACATAGCGGGAGTGAGATCGGATACGCAGTATTTT. The chain joins TRBV6-2 or TRBV6-3 to TRBJ2-3; the match to TRBD2 covers 9 bases. Trimming removed 6 bases from V and 6 bases from J; junction bases left unmatched: 13. Germline V CDR1 and CDR2: MNHEY, SVGEGT. There are 16 residues in the CDR3.

This clonotype turned up a few times. The chain couples TRBV4-1 to TRBJ1-1, with unresolved D. CDR1 and CDR2 (germline): MGHRA, YSYEKL. The CDR3 covers 16 residues. V was cut by 0 bases and J by 0 bases, with 11 bases left in between. The CDR3 spells CASSQDLSTMNTEAFF. The CDR3 DNA is TGCGCCAGCAGCCAAGATCTGAGCACGATGAACACTGAAGCTTTCTTT.

V and J are TRBV12-3 or TRBV12-4 and TRBJ1-3; 7 nucleotides match TRBD1. CDR3 size: 16 residues. Trimming at V came to 6 bases and at J to 1 base, leaving 9 bases not matched to a gene. The CDR3 is CASSSRRGGSGNTIYF. In DNA, the CDR3 is TGTGCCAGCAGCTCCCGCAGGGGGGGATCTGGAAACACCATATATTTT.

Many counts were recorded for this clonotype. This chain joins TRBV5-1 and TRBJ2-5; no firm D call. Looked up from germline, CDR1 is SGHRS and CDR2 is YFSETQ. V lost 0 bases and J lost 4, with 4 bases in between. This CDR3 region has 12 residues. The CDR3 DNA follows: TGCGCCAGCAGCTTGGCCCGAGAGACCCAGTACTTC. It yields the protein CASSLARETQYF.

This chain joins TRBV7-8 and TRBJ2-3; D might be TRBD1 or TRBD2, each matching 5 bases. CDR1 and CDR2 from the germline V gene are SGHVS and FQNEAQ. The CDR3 is 12 residues long. V was pared by 3 bases and J by 7 bases, with 8 bases between. CDR3 in amino acids: CASSFEGNTQYF. The CDR3, as DNA: TGTGCCAGCAGCTTCGAGGGGAATACGCAGTATTTT.

Worth noting for this clonotype: One end of the junction fails to match germline, which may point to a read error. The chain recombines TRBV5-6 with TRBJ2-2; possible D gene TRBD2, 5 bases. The CDR3 extends over 14 amino acids. CDR1 and CDR2 (germline): SGHDT, YYEEEE. DNA for the CDR3: TGTGCCAGCAGTTTGACAACGAACACCGGGGAGCCGTTTTTT. As protein: CASSLTTNTGEPFF.

There are a few counts of this clonotype. The genes are TRBV5-8 and TRBJ2-1; the D gene is possibly TRBD2 (6 bases). Germline V lookup: CDR1 SGHTS, CDR2 YDEGEE. V was cut by 10 bases and J by 2 bases, with 16 bases left in between. This CDR3 contains 14 residues. The CDR3 sequence: CASKGGAAYNEQFF. The CDR3 region has the DNA TGTGCCTCCAAAGGCGGGGCTGCCTACAATGAGCAGTTCTTC.

Ten or more counts support this clonotype. V gene TRBV12-3 or TRBV12-4 combines with J gene TRBJ2-7, with D perhaps TRBD2 (6 bases). V was pared by 5 bases and J by 2 bases, with 13 bases between. The CDR3 spans 14 residues. The CDR3 coding sequence is TGTGCCAGCAGTCATACGGGACTCGCCTACGAGCAGTACTTC. It encodes CASSHTGLAYEQYF.